One sample yielded the 15 T cell receptor beta chains listed below, sequenced in a study of CD8+ T cells in alopecia areata (dated by TCRdb to about 2018). The treatment or condition label, read with the paper, signifies: oral pan-JAK inhibitor, 5-10 mg twice daily. The library was built by means of the immunoSEQ multiplex PCR assay. RNA was extracted from all samples and reverse transcribed into cDNA, which served as template for TCR sequencing. The table comes from immuneACCESS by way of TCRdb, which keeps in-frame sequences with V and J called. Part of the clones is missing from these tables; in studies checked, under half for an unresolved V gene and the rest for unknown reasons. This sample lists about 180,000 clones; 50% to 75% were detected once. Roughly 17% of the sample is taken by the ten largest. Specimen: CD4+ T cells sorted from blood, collected between weeks 55 and 65, from a patient treated with tofacitinib. Every receptor here comes from a human donor with alopecia areata.

This chain links TRBV30 with TRBJ2-5, with 9 nucleotides matching TRBD2. J gave up 5 bases and V 1 base, and 11 bases lay outside the gene matches. CDR1 and CDR2 from the germline V gene are GTSNPN and SVGIG (reference sequence). The CDR3 spans 16 residues. The CDR3 bases are TGTGCCTGGAGTGGGCTCCGCGGGGGGGCCCGGGAGACCCAGTACTTC. Translation: CAWSGLRGGARETQYF.

The V call is TRBV6-5, the J call TRBJ1-2; TRBD1 is a possible D gene (5 bases). The CDR3 covers 11 residues. From germline, CDR1 is MNHEY and CDR2 SVGAGI. Trimming cost V 8 bases and J 6 bases, with 10 bases left between them. CDR3: CASYRGDGYTF. CDR3 DNA sequence: TGTGCCAGCTACCGGGGGGATGGCTACACCTTC.

The chain recombines TRBV30 with TRBJ2-1; TRBD2 is a possible D gene (5 bases). In germline, CDR1 is GTSNPN, CDR2 SVGIG (reference sequence). The CDR3 is 16 residues long. V lost 0 bases to trimming and J lost 0 bases, with 12 bases between them. The CDR3: CAWSVASSSSYNEQFF. The CDR3 DNA sequence: TGTGCCTGGAGTGTAGCTAGCAGTAGCTCCTACAATGAGCAGTTCTTC.

A few counts support this clone. The chain links TRBV18 to TRBJ1-5; unclear D gene. The CDR3 is made up of 13 amino acids. With 2 bases removed from V and 6 bases from J, the gap between germline ends came to 8 bases. The V gene's germline CDR1 is KGHSH and CDR2 LQKENI. The CDR3 here is CASSPDGLQPQHF. The CDR3 DNA is TGTGCCAGCTCACCAGATGGGCTTCAGCCCCAGCATTTT.

V and J are TRBV29-1 and TRBJ2-1; unclear D gene. Germline V gene data show CDR1 as SQVTM and CDR2 as ANQGSEA. The CDR3 is 15 amino acids. V dropped 7 bases and J dropped 6 bases, with 22 bases sitting between them. The CDR3 region has the DNA TGCAGCGCCAACTCGGTGGGCTACACCCTCAATGAGCAGTTCTTC. It is translated as CSANSVGYTLNEQFF.

Only a few counts were recorded for this clone. The CDR3, as DNA: TGTGCCAGCAGTGAAACTTACACTGAAGCTTTCTTT. Translation gives CASSETYTEAFF. This chain connects TRBV6-1 to TRBJ1-1; D is uncertain. CDR1 is MNHNS and CDR2 is SASEGT in the germline V gene. This CDR3 spans 12 amino acids. V dropped 2 bases and J dropped 3 bases, with 4 bases sitting between them.

This CDR3 is CASSYGGAGDRHEQYF. The CDR3 DNA follows: TGTGCCAGCAGTTACGGAGGAGCAGGGGATCGCCACGAGCAGTACTTC. The rearrangement links TRBV6-5 to TRBJ2-7, with D possibly TRBD1 on 6 matching bases. Looked up from germline, CDR1 is MNHEY and CDR2 is SVGAGI. This CDR3 spans 16 amino acids. Between the trimmed V and J ends, which lost 2 bases and 5 bases, there was a span of 19 bases.

Here the CDR3 reads CASSRDRADTDTQYF. The CDR3 nucleotides read TGTGCCAGCAGTCGGGACAGGGCTGACACAGATACGCAGTATTTT. The chain employs TRBV2 and TRBJ2-3; 9 nucleotides line up with TRBD1. The J segment lost 2 bases and the V segment lost 5 bases, leaving 5 bases of the junction unmatched. CDR1 SNHLY and CDR2 FYNNEI come from the germline V gene. This CDR3 has 15 amino acids.

The chain links TRBV6-1 to TRBJ1-1, with TRBD1 matching 7 bases. Germline CDR1 is MNHNS and CDR2 is SASEGT. Unmatched junction bases numbered 9, after V lost 7 bases and J lost 4 bases. CDR3 size: 14 residues. CDR3 nucleotide sequence: TGTGCCAGCATCGAGACAGGGTCGGTCACTGAAGCTTTCTTT. It encodes CASIETGSVTEAFF.

The J gene is TRBJ1-6, the V gene TRBV30; tentative D call: TRBD1 (5 bases). Deletions cut 5 bases from V and 10 bases from J, with 21 bases between. The germline CDR1 and CDR2 sequences are GTSNPN and SVGIG (reference sequence). This CDR3 has 15 amino acids. Here the CDR3 reads CAWSGPRVGASPLHF. The DNA for the CDR3 is TGTGCCTGGTCTGGACCTCGGGTAGGGGCCTCACCCCTCCACTTT.

The genes are TRBV4-1 and TRBJ2-3; maybe TRBD2 (5 bases). CDR1 is MGHRA, CDR2 YSYEKL, per germline. V was cut by 3 bases and J by 2 bases, with 12 bases left in between. The CDR3 length is 15 residues. CDR3 loop: CASSQSPGFTDTQYF. The CDR3 DNA reads as TGCGCCAGCAGCCAGAGTCCGGGGTTCACAGATACGCAGTATTTT.

Only a few counts were recorded for this clone. This rearrangement joins TRBV10-3 to TRBJ2-5; 7 bases match TRBD1. From germline, CDR1 is ENHRY and CDR2 SYGVKD. Losses at the gene ends were 6 bases for V and 4 bases for J; bases not matched to a gene: 5. The CDR3 spans 13 residues. In nucleotides, the CDR3 is TGTGCCATCAGCCCGACAGGGCCAGAGACCCAGTACTTC. It encodes CAISPTGPETQYF.

The chain couples TRBV19 to TRBJ1-6, with no clear D. V dropped 2 bases and J dropped 0 bases, with 8 bases sitting between them. This CDR3 comprises 16 residues. Germline V gives CDR1 LNHDA, CDR2 SQIVND (reference sequence). Here the CDR3 DNA reads TGTGCCAGTAGTATAAGTACCTCCTCCTATAATTCACCCCTCCACTTT. Translation: CASSISTSSYNSPLHF.

This clone came up a few times. The V and J genes are TRBV4-1 and TRBJ1-2; D is uncertain. The CDR3 contains 14 residues. CDR1 and CDR2 (germline): MGHRA, YSYEKL. V was clipped by 2 bases and J by 8 bases, with 15 bases between them. CDR3 DNA sequence: TGCGCCAGCAGCCAACCCGGGAGATCTCAGGGCTACACCTTC. It encodes CASSQPGRSQGYTF.

J is TRBJ1-1 and V is TRBV27; no clear D. Trimming stripped 4 bases from V and 14 bases from J, with 20 bases between. This CDR3 comprises 13 residues. Germline CDR1 is MNHEY and CDR2 is SMNVEV (reference sequence). For the CDR3, the DNA is TGTGCCAGCAGTTCAACGGGCCCCGAGGCCCTATTCTTT. Encoded protein: CASSSTGPEALFF.